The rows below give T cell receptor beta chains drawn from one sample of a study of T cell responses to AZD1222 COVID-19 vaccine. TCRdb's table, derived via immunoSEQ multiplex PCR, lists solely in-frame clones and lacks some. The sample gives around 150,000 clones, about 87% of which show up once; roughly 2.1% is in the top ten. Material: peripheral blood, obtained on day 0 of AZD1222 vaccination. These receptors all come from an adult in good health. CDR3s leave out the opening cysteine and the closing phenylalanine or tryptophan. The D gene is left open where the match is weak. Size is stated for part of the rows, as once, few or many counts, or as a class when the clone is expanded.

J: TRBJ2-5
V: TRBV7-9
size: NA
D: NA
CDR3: ASSRKETQY

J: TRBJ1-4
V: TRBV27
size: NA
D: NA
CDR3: ASSFGQPGEKLF

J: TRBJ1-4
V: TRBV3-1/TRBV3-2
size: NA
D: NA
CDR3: ASSQAPGLNEKLF

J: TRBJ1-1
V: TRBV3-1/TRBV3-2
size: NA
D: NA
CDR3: ASSQGTEAF

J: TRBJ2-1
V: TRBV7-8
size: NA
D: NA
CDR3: ASSWPQSNEQF

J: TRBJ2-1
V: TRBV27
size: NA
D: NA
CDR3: ASRPGPQDYNEQF

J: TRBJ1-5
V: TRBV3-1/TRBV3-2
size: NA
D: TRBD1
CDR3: ASSPGQGGWQPQH

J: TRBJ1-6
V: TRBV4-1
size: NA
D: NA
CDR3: ASSQDSSYNSPLH

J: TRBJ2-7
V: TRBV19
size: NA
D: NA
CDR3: ASSPGDIPYEQY

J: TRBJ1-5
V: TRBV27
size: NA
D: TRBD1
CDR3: ASSSGGLSNQPQH

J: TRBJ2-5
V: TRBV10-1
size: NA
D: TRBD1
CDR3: ASSEGRGREEETQY

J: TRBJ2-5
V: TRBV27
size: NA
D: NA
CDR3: ASSLRAGYQETQY

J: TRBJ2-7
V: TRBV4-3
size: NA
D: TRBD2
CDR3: ASSLGIAGGPDEQY

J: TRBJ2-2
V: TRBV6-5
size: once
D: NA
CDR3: ASSSPPGGELF

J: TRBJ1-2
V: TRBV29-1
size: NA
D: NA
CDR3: SAPTGGSAGYT

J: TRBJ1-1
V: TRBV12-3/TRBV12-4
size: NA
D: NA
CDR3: ASSLGGAGRAF

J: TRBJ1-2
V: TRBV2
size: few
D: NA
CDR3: ASSAGGSGYT

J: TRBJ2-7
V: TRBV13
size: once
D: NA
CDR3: ASSLSSTPRPEQY

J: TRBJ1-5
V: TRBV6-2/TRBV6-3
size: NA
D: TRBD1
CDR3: ASSYGQGGDQPQH

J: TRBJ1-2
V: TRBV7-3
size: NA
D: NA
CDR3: ASSLKPGHIYGYT

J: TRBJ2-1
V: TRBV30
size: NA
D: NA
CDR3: AWCCTPGQF

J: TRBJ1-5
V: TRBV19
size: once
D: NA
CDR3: ASSYHAGGSSNQPQH

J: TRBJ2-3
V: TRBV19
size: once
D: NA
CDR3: ASSISGSTDTQY

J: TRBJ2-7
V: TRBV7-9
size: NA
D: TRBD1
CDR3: ASSPPSGQQSYEQY

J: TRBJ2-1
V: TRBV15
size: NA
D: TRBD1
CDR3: ATSRLRDSINEQF

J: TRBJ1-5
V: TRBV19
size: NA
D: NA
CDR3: ASSTRDILYQPQH

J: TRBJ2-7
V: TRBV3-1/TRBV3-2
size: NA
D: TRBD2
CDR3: ASSPRTSGSGNEQY

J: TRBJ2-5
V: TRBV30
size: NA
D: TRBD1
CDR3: AWSVRQGAMFETQY

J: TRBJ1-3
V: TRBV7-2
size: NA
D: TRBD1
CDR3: ASSLARTGPSENSGNTIY

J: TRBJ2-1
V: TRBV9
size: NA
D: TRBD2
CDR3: ASSVAGGWNEQF

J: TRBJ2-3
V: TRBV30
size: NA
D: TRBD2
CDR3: AWSPAGVYTQY

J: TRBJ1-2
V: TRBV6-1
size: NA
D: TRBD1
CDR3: ASSETTGNSYGYT

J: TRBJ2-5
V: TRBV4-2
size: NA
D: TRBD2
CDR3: ASSQEGALAGGRETQY

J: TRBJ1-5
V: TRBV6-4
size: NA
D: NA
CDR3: ASRAAPNSNQPQH

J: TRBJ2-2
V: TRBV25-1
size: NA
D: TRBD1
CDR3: ASSELGQGATGELF

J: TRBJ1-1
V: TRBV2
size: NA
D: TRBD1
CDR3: ASSAGTGGSFSAF

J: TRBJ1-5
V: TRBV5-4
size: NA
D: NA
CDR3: ASSLEPGMSNQPQH

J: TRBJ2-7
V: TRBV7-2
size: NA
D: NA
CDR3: ASSGRWWEQY

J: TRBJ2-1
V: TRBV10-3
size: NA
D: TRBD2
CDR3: AISEYWPPRGDEQF

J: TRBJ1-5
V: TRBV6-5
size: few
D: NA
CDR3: ASRDSGGNQPQH

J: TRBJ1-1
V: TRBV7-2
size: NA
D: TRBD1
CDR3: ASSWGDRAHTEAF

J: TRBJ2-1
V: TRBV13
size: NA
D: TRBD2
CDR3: ASSFRGTSGNRYYNEQF

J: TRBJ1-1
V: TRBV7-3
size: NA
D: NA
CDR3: ASSTQGGQAF

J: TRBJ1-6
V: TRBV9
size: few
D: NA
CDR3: ASSVEGSSYNSPLH

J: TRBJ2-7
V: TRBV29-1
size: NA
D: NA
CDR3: SVVSRSYEQY

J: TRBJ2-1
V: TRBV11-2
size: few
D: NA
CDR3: ASSYTEDEQF

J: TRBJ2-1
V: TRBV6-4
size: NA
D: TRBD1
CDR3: ASSDTPGQGHEQF

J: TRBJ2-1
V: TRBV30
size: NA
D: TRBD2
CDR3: AWSLTSDEQF